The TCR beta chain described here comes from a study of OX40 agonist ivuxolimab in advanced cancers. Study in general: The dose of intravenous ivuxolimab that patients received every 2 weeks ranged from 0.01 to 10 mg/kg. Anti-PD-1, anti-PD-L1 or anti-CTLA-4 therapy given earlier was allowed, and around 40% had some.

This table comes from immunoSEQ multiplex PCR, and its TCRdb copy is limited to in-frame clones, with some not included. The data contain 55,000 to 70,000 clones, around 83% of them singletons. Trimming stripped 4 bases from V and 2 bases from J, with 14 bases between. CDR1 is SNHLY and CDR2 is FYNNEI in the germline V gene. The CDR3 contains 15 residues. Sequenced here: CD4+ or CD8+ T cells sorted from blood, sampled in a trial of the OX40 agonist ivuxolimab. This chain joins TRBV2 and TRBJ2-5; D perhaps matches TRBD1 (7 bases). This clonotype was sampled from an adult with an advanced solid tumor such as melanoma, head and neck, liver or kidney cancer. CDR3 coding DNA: TGTGCCAGCAGTGGTTTGCGGGGACAGCAAGAGACCCAGTACTTC. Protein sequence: CASSGLRGQQETQYF.